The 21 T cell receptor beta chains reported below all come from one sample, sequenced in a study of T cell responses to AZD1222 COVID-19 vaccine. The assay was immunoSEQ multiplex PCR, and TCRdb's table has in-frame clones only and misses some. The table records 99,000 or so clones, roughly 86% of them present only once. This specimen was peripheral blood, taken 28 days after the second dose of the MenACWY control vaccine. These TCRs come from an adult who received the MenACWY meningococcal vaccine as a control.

CDR3 bases: TGTGCCAGCAGTTTATCGAGGGGGCTCACCTACGAGCAGTACTTC. As protein: CASSLSRGLTYEQYF. The rearrangement joins TRBV27 to TRBJ2-7; 7 bases fit TRBD1. From germline, CDR1 is MNHEY and CDR2 SMNVEV (reference sequence). This CDR3 is 15 amino acids long. J was trimmed by 2 bases and V by 0 bases; bases with no gene match: 4.

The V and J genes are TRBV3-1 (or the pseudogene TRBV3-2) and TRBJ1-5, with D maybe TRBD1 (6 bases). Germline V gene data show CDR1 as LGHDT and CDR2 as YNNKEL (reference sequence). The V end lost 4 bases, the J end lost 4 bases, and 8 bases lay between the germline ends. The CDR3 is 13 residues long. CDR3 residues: CASSPGENQPQHF. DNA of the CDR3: TGTGCCAGCAGCCCAGGGGAAAATCAGCCCCAGCATTTT.

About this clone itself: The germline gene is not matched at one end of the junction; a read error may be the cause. DNA of the CDR3: TGTGCCAGCAGCCCCCCGGCGGACAGGGCGAGGATAAACTTC. Encoded protein: CASSPPADRARINF. V is TRBV7-2 and J is TRBJ1-2; 8 bases fit TRBD1. The CDR3 runs to 14 residues. CDR1 is SGHTA, CDR2 FQGNSA, per germline.

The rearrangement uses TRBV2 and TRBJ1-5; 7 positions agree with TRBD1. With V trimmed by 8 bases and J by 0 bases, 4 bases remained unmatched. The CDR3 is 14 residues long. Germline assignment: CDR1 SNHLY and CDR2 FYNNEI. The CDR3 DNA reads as TGTGCCAGCTCTACAGGGGATAGCAATCAGCCCCAGCATTTT. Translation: CASSTGDSNQPQHF.

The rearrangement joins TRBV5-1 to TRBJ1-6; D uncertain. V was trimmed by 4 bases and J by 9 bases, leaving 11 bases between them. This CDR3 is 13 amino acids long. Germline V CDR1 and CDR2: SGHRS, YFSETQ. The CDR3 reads CASSLEWGSPLHF. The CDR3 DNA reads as TGCGCCAGCAGCCTCGAATGGGGTTCACCCCTCCACTTT.

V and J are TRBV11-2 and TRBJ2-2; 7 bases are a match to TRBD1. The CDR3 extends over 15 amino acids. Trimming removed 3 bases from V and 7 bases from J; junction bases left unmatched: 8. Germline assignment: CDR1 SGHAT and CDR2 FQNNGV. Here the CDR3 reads CASSFDRVTGGELFF. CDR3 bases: TGTGCCAGCAGCTTTGACAGGGTGACGGGCGGGGAGCTGTTTTTT.

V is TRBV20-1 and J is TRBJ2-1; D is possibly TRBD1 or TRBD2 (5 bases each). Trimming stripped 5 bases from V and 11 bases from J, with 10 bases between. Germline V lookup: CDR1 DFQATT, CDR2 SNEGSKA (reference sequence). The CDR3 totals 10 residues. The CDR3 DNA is TGCAGTGCTCTTCCGGGACAGCAGTTCTTC. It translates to CSALPGQQFF.

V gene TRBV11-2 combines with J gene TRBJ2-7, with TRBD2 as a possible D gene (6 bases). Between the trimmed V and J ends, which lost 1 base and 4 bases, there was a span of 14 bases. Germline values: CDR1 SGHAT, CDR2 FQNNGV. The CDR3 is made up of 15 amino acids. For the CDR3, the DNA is TGTGCCAGCAGCTTAGTGGCACTAGCTAGTTACGAGCAGTACTTC. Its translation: CASSLVALASYEQYF.

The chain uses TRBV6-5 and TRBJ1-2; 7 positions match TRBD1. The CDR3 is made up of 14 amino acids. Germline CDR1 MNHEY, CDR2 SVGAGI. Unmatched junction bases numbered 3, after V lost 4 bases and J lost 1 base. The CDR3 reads CASSLGTDNYGYTF. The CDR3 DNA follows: TGTGCCAGCAGTTTGGGGACAGATAACTATGGCTACACCTTC.

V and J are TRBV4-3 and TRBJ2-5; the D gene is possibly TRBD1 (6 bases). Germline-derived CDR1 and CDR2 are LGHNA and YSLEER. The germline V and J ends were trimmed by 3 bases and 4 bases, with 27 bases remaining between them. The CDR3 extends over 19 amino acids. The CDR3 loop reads CASSQNPSRQDGLGETQYF. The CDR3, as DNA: TGCGCCAGCAGCCAGAACCCTTCCCGACAGGATGGCCTAGGAGAGACCCAGTACTTC.

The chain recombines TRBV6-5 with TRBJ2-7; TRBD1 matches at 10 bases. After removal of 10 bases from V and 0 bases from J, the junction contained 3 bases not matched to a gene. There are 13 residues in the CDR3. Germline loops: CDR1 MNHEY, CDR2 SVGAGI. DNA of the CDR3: TGTGCCACCAGACAGGGGGCCTCCTACGAGCAGTACTTC. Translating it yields CATRQGASYEQYF.

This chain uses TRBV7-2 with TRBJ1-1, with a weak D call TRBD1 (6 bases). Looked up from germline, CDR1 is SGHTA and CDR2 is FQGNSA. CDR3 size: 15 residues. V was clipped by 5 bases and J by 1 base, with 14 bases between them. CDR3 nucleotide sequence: TGTGCCAGCAGCCTTATCGGACAGAGGAACACTGAAGCTTTCTTT. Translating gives CASSLIGQRNTEAFF.

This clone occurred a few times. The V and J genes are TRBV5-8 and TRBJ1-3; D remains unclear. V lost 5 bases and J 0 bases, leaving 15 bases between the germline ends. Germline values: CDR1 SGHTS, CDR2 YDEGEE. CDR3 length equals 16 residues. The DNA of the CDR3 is TGTGCCAGCAGTCTTCCCGCCCACGTCTCTGGAAACACCATATATTTT. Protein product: CASSLPAHVSGNTIYF.

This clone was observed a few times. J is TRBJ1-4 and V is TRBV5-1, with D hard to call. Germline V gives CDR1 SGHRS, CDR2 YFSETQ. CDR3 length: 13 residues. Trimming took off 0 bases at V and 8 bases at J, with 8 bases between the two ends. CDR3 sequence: CASSLGEEEKLFF. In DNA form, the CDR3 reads TGCGCCAGCAGCTTGGGGGAGGAGGAAAAACTGTTTTTT.

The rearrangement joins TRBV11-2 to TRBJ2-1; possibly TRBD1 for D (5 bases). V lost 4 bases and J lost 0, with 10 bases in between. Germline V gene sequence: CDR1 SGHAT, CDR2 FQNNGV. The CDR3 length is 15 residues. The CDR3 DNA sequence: TGTGCCAGCAGCTACCGACAGAGCTCCTACAATGAGCAGTTCTTC. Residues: CASSYRQSSYNEQFF.

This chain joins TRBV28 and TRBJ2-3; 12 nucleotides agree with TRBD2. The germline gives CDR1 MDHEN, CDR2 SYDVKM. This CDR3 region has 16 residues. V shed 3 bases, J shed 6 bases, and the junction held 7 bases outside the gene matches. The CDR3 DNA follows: TGTGCCAGCAGTTTGACTAGCGGGGGTTCCCCCGATACGCAGTATTTT. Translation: CASSLTSGGSPDTQYF. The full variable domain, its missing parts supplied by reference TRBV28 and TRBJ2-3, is DVKVTQSSRYLVKRTGEKVFLECVQDMDHENMFWYRQDPGLGLRLIYFSYDVKMKEKGDIPEGYSVSREKKERFSLILESASTNQTSMYLCASSLTSGGSPDTQYFGPGTRLTVL.

The CDR3 DNA is TGTGCCAGCAGTTACGTAACAGGGGTAACTGAAGCTTTCTTT. Protein sequence: CASSYVTGVTEAFF. The chain links TRBV6-2 or TRBV6-3 to TRBJ1-1, with 7 bases fitting TRBD1. The V gene's germline CDR1 is MNHEY and CDR2 SVGEGT. This CDR3 region has 14 residues. The trim removed 2 bases at V and 5 bases at J, leaving 5 bases unmatched.

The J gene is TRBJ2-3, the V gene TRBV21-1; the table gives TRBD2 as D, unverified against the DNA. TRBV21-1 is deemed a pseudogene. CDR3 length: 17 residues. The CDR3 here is CARPTPLAPYSTDTQYF. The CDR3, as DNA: TGTGCCCGTCCTACTCCGCTAGCGCCATATAGCACAGATACGCAGTATTTT.

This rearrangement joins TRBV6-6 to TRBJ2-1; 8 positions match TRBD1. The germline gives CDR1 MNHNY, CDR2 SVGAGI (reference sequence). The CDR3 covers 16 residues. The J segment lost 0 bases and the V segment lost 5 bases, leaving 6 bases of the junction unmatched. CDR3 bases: TGTGCCAGCAGTCATGGGACAGGAAGCTCCTACAATGAGCAGTTCTTC. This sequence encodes CASSHGTGSSYNEQFF.

DNA of the CDR3: TGTGCCAGCAGTCGCGACAGGGAACATCAGCCCCAGCATTTT. Translation gives CASSRDREHQPQHF. The chain is built from TRBV6-2 or TRBV6-3 and TRBJ1-5, with 7 bases that match TRBD1. The CDR3 runs 14 residues. Looked up from germline, CDR1 is MNHEY and CDR2 is SVGEGT. V was clipped by 5 bases and J by 5 bases; unmatched bases: 6.

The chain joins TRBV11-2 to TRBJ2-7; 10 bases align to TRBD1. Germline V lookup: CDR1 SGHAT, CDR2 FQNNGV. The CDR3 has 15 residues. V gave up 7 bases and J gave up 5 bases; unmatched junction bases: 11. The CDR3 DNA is TGTGCCAGCAAGGTTGGGGACAGGGGTTCCCACGAGCAGTACTTC. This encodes CASKVGDRGSHEQYF. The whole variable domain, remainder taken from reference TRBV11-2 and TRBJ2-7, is EAGVAQSPRYKIIEKRQSVAFWCNPISGHATLYWYQQILGQGPKLLIQFQNNGVVDDSQLPKDRFSAERLKGVDSTLKIQPAKLEDSAVYLCASKVGDRGSHEQYFGPGTRLTVT.